What follows is one TCR beta chain and its context. A sample-barcoded 5' primer and a J-beta primer mix were used in a second PCR of roughly 7 to 12 cycles. TCRdb re-derived calls from the 5' RACE reads in MiXCR, one entry per CDR3 protein. This table holds under 1,100,000 distinct CDR3 sequences, about 25% found once. These data come from a study of blood T cells in healthy people across ages. These data also featured in a second study, about T cells of mothers and their children.

The TCR comes from a girl aged 2 to 9 in good health. Sequenced input: blood.

CDR3 in amino acids: CASTRNADTQYF. For the CDR3, the DNA is TGTGCCAGCACTAGAAATGCCGATACGCAGTATTTT. This chain uses TRBV6-2 or TRBV6-3 with TRBJ2-3; D gene uncertain. Germline V lookup: CDR1 MNHEY, CDR2 SVGEGT. The CDR3 loop spans 12 amino acids. Trimming shortened V by 7 bases and J by 6 bases, and 11 bases separated the two germline ends.